This TCR beta chain appears in the sequencing data of a study of breast tumors, draining lymph nodes, adjacent tissues. V was cut by 3 bases and J by 0 bases, with 6 bases left in between. The germline gives CDR1 LGHDT, CDR2 YNNKEL (reference sequence). The length of the CDR3 is 14 residues. This clonotype was recorded a few times. The antigen remains unidentified. From the multiplex PCR reads, TCRdb called clonotypes with MiXCR, one entry per CDR3 protein. The sample lists 65,000 to 80,000 distinct CDR3 sequences, approximately 19% occurring once. Breast cancer patients provided tissue from their axillary draining lymph nodes. Overall study results and limits: Luminal-like breast cancer showed significantly greater tumor-nontumor repertoire similarity than basal-like breast cancer did. Compared with lymph nodes, tumors were less diverse; compared with nontumor tissue, more. Data only fit, rather than demonstrated, lymph node origin of most tumor T cells. Data fit most tumor T cells coming from lymph node, expanding in tumor.

This chain uses TRBV3-1 with TRBJ1-5; D remains ambiguous. The clonotype comes from a female donor with breast cancer. Some clones in this sample may be carry-over from other donors' samples. Sample: axillary lymph node tissue. CDR3 residues: CASSQANSNQPQHF. CDR3 coding DNA: TGTGCCAGCAGCCAGGCCAATAGCAATCAGCCCCAGCATTTT.